The 29 T cell receptor beta chains presented below share a single source sample, sequenced in a study of Tregs in tolerant kidney transplant recipients. Data came from immunoSEQ multiplex PCR; TCRdb stores just in-frame clones and leaves some out. This sample has about 240,000 clones, with about 80% found just once. The material sequenced was CD4+ T cells from blood. Receptor source: a human donor in good health.

The rearrangement joins TRBV25-1 to TRBJ1-1; 8 nucleotides agree with TRBD1. Germline V CDR1 and CDR2: MGHDK, SYGVNS. This CDR3 spans 12 amino acids. V trimming: 6 bases; J trimming: 3 bases; junction bases outside the gene matches: 0. The CDR3 bases are TGTGCCAGCAGACAGGGGGACACTGAAGCTTTCTTT. Translation: CASRQGDTEAFF. Looking up the rest from reference TRBV25-1 and TRBJ1-1 gives the full variable domain: EADIYQTPRYLVIGTGKKITLECSQTMGHDKMYWYQQDPGMELHLIHYSYGVNSTEKGDLSSESTVSRIRTEHFPLTLESARPSHTSQYLCASRQGDTEAFFGQGTRLTVV.

V gene TRBV6-6 combines with J gene TRBJ1-3, with D possibly being TRBD1 (5 bases). Germline-derived CDR1 and CDR2 are MNHNY and SVGAGI (reference sequence). The length of the CDR3 is 16 residues. Between the trimmed V and J ends, which lost 2 bases and 2 bases, there was a span of 13 bases. This chain's CDR3 is CASSYGTGGPGNTIYF. The CDR3 nucleotides read TGTGCCAGCAGTTACGGGACGGGAGGACCTGGAAACACCATATATTTT.

V is TRBV6-1 and J is TRBJ2-5; 11 bases align to TRBD1. Gene TRBJ2-7 matches the end of the DNA better, so the J call may be wrong. The CDR3 has 14 amino acids. Germline V gene lookup returns CDR1 MNHNS and CDR2 SASEGT. CDR3 DNA: TGTGCCAGCAGTAAGGACAGGGGGCCCTACGAGCAGTACTTC. Protein sequence: CASSKDRGPYEQYF.

The genes are TRBV30 and TRBJ2-1; D unclear. Germline V gives CDR1 GTSNPN, CDR2 SVGIG (reference sequence). CDR3 length: 14 amino acids. Trimming removed 5 bases at V and 0 bases at J, with 11 bases between. CDR3 sequence: CAWVGFGSYNEQFF. Written as DNA, the CDR3 is TGTGCCTGGGTTGGTTTCGGCTCCTACAATGAGCAGTTCTTC.

The gene calls are TRBV6-5 and TRBJ1-1; D is uncertain. Germline CDR1 reads MNHEY; CDR2 reads SVGAGI. CDR3 length: 11 amino acids. Trimming shortened V by 1 base and J by 8 bases, and 5 bases separated the two germline ends. This CDR3 reads CASSYLQEAFF. The CDR3 DNA follows: TGTGCCAGCAGTTACTTGCAGGAAGCTTTCTTT.

The rearrangement joins TRBV7-9 to TRBJ2-7; TRBD2 matches at 7 bases. Germline-derived CDR1 and CDR2 are SEHNR and FQNEAQ (reference sequence). The trim removed 1 base at V and 0 bases at J, leaving 6 bases unmatched. The CDR3 is made up of 16 amino acids. The chain's CDR3 is CASSLEVAGNSYEQYF. The CDR3 DNA follows: TGTGCCAGCAGCTTAGAGGTAGCGGGTAACTCCTACGAGCAGTACTTC.

This clone appeared once. This sequence joins TRBV5-1 and TRBJ1-6; 7 bases map to TRBD1. Per the germline V gene, CDR1 is SGHRS and CDR2 is YFSETQ. This CDR3 has 17 amino acids. V lost 4 bases and J lost 0; bases outside the gene matches: 7. CDR3 region: CASSTSGQSSYNSPLHF. CDR3 bases: TGCGCCAGCAGCACGTCGGGACAGAGCTCCTATAATTCACCCCTCCACTTT.

The chain is built from TRBV7-2 and TRBJ2-7; 7 bases fit TRBD1. V dropped 2 bases and J dropped 6; count of bases not matched to a gene: 10. Looked up from germline, CDR1 is SGHTA and CDR2 is FQGNSA. This CDR3 spans 15 amino acids. The chain's CDR3 is CASSLLRGRRPEQYF. As DNA, the CDR3 is TGTGCCAGCAGCTTATTAAGGGGGCGCCGTCCCGAGCAGTACTTC.

The rearrangement joins TRBV7-2 to TRBJ2-1, with D possibly being TRBD2 (5 bases). Germline loops: CDR1 SGHTA, CDR2 FQGNSA. Trimming pared 5 bases from V and 12 bases from J, leaving 23 bases between. The CDR3 runs 15 residues. CDR3 in DNA: TGTGCCAGCAGCCCAGTAGCGATGGGAATGAAGGCGCAGTTCTTC. It yields the protein CASSPVAMGMKAQFF.

This clone has more than one count but fewer than ten. The chain carries TRBV7-6 and TRBJ1-1; 7 nucleotides match TRBD1. V gave up 6 bases and J gave up 4 bases; unmatched junction bases: 17. From germline, CDR1 is SGHVS and CDR2 FNYEAQ. The CDR3 is made up of 17 amino acids. CDR3 nucleotide sequence: TGTGCCAGCAGTCTAGGATTTTGGGGGACAGTGAGCACTGAAGCTTTCTTT. This codes for CASSLGFWGTVSTEAFF.

This clone was observed once. The chain links TRBV4-3 to TRBJ2-7; D gene ambiguous. Deletions cut 4 bases from V and 6 bases from J, with 7 bases between. The germline V gene encodes CDR1 LGHNA and CDR2 YSLEER. This CDR3 is 11 amino acids long. The CDR3 loop is CASSRQSEQYF. The DNA of the CDR3 is TGCGCCAGCAGCCGCCAGAGCGAGCAGTACTTC.

This CDR3 reads CASRIHRGETQYF. CDR3 nucleotide sequence: TGTGCCAGCAGAATACACCGGGGGGAGACCCAGTACTTC. The rearrangement links TRBV2 to TRBJ2-5; weak D call: TRBD2 (6 bases). This CDR3 region has 13 residues. Trimming removed 6 bases from V and 5 bases from J, with 13 bases in between. The germline V gene encodes CDR1 SNHLY and CDR2 FYNNEI.

The chain employs TRBV6-6 and TRBJ2-1; 8 nucleotides agree with TRBD1. Germline V CDR1 and CDR2: MNHNY, SVGAGI (reference sequence). Unmatched junction bases numbered 7, after V lost 5 bases and J lost 7 bases. This CDR3 contains 14 residues. The CDR3 is CASSTRQGWNEQFF. The CDR3 DNA is TGTGCCAGCAGTACCCGACAGGGGTGGAATGAGCAGTTCTTC.

The chain uses TRBV5-1 and TRBJ2-7; 8 positions match TRBD1. The germline CDR1 and CDR2 sequences are SGHRS and YFSETQ. The trim removed 5 bases at V and 5 bases at J, leaving 9 bases unmatched. The CDR3 sequence is 14 residues long. The CDR3 loop reads CASRPQGAADEQYF. The DNA of the CDR3 is TGCGCCAGCAGACCGCAGGGGGCAGCAGACGAGCAGTACTTC.

This sequence joins TRBV6-1 and TRBJ1-5; no clear D. Trimming took off 5 bases at V and 6 bases at J, with 11 bases between the two ends. The CDR3 covers 13 residues. Germline V gene sequence: CDR1 MNHNS, CDR2 SASEGT. CDR3 region: CASSLRPGQPQHF. The CDR3 DNA follows: TGTGCCAGCAGTTTACGACCTGGTCAGCCCCAGCATTTT.

V and J are TRBV19 and TRBJ2-7; no clear D. Between the trimmed V and J ends, which lost 9 bases and 7 bases, there was a span of 10 bases. Germline V gene data show CDR1 as LNHDA and CDR2 as SQIVND (reference sequence). The CDR3 has 10 residues. The CDR3 loop is CASSPDEQYF. Here the CDR3 DNA reads TGTGCCAGCTCTCCGGATGAGCAGTACTTC.

The chain carries TRBV5-1 and TRBJ2-7, with a tentative D call TRBD1 (5 bases). CDR1 SGHRS and CDR2 YFSETQ come from the germline V gene. Between the trimmed V and J ends, which lost 4 bases and 6 bases, there was a span of 17 bases. The CDR3 consists of 14 residues. The CDR3 coding sequence is TGCGCCAGCAGCCATTTGGGGCAGGGCGGCGAGCAGTACTTC. It encodes CASSHLGQGGEQYF.

The rearrangement uses TRBV2 and TRBJ1-1; D is unresolved. V lost 3 bases and J lost 4, with 15 bases in between. The CDR3 has 15 residues. Germline V gene data show CDR1 as SNHLY and CDR2 as FYNNEI. DNA of the CDR3: TGTGCCAGCAGTGATAATTGGGTACTCGCCACTGAAGCTTTCTTT. Protein: CASSDNWVLATEAFF.

There are a few counts of this clone. The chain is built from TRBV2 and TRBJ2-1; D is unresolved. Looked up from germline, CDR1 is SNHLY and CDR2 is FYNNEI. This CDR3 has 11 residues. The ends were cut back, 4 bases at V and 6 bases at J, with 4 bases in the middle. The CDR3 sequence: CASSGVNEQFF. As DNA, the CDR3 is TGTGCCAGCAGTGGGGTCAATGAGCAGTTCTTC.

The gene calls are TRBV10-3 and TRBJ1-5; no clear D. Trimming took 6 bases from V and 0 from J, leaving 12 bases between them. In germline, CDR1 is ENHRY, CDR2 SYGVKD. The CDR3 contains 15 residues. The CDR3 coding sequence is TGTGCCATCAGCGCCGGCTTTCATAGCAATCAGCCCCAGCATTTT. It specifies CAISAGFHSNQPQHF.

This clone is a singleton in its sample. V and J are TRBV5-4 and TRBJ2-7; D is uncertain. The V gene's germline CDR1 is SGHNT and CDR2 YYREEE (reference sequence). Trimming pared 5 bases from V and 0 bases from J, leaving 12 bases between. The CDR3 consists of 14 residues. The CDR3 spells CASSLRSTSYEQYF. As DNA, the CDR3 is TGTGCCAGCAGTCTGAGAAGTACCTCCTACGAGCAGTACTTC.

The chain recombines TRBV6-1 with TRBJ2-5, with 9 bases fitting TRBD2. Germline V gene lookup returns CDR1 MNHNS and CDR2 SASEGT. This CDR3 contains 13 residues. V shed 6 bases and J 4 bases; nucleotides not matched to a gene: 3. The CDR3 region has the DNA TGTGCCAGCAGATTAGCGGGAGTAGAGACCCAGTACTTC. Its protein product is CASRLAGVETQYF.

The chain uses TRBV10-2 and TRBJ2-1; D possibly corresponds to TRBD1 (8 bases). Germline V CDR1 and CDR2: WSHSY, SAAADI. Trimming shortened V by 7 bases and J by 7 bases, and 14 bases separated the two germline ends. The CDR3 sequence is 13 residues long. In nucleotides, the CDR3 is TGCGCCAGCACAGGACAGGGAGGGAATGAGCAGTTCTTC. Protein product: CASTGQGGNEQFF.

CDR3 nucleotide sequence: TGTGCCATCAGTTCCACTAGCAGGAACAATGAGCAGTTCTTC. Translation gives CAISSTSRNNEQFF. The chain employs TRBV10-3 and TRBJ2-1, with a tentative D call TRBD2 (6 bases). Trimming took 5 bases from V and 5 from J, leaving 13 bases between them. Germline V gives CDR1 ENHRY, CDR2 SYGVKD. The CDR3 loop spans 14 amino acids.

The chain employs TRBV10-2 and TRBJ1-4; D is possibly TRBD1 (6 bases). Germline-derived CDR1 and CDR2 are WSHSY and SAAADI. Trimming stripped 4 bases from V and 6 bases from J, with 15 bases between. The CDR3 contains 15 residues. As DNA, the CDR3 is TGCGCCAGCAGTGGGAGCGTGGGGGCGGATGAAAAACTGTTTTTT. This encodes CASSGSVGADEKLFF.

The rearrangement uses TRBV27 and TRBJ2-3; D call uncertain. The CDR3 has 13 amino acids. Germline CDR1 reads MNHEY; CDR2 reads SMNVEV (reference sequence). V dropped 2 bases and J dropped 6 bases, with 9 bases sitting between them. The CDR3 is CASSLKGSDTQYF. In DNA form, the CDR3 reads TGTGCCAGCAGTTTAAAGGGTTCGGATACGCAGTATTTT.

The chain joins TRBV11-3 to TRBJ2-1, with a possible D match to TRBD1 (5 bases). This CDR3 has 13 residues. Between the trimmed V and J ends, which lost 5 bases and 8 bases, there was a span of 13 bases. Looked up from germline, CDR1 is SGHNT and CDR2 is YENEEA. The chain's CDR3 is CASSPPQGDEQFF. The CDR3 nucleotides are TGTGCCAGCAGCCCCCCCCAGGGTGATGAGCAGTTCTTC.

J is TRBJ2-5 and V is TRBV7-9, with D unclear. CDR1 and CDR2 from the germline V gene are SEHNR and FQNEAQ (reference sequence). V lost 6 bases and J lost 1, with 15 bases in between. The CDR3 consists of 15 residues. The chain's CDR3 is CASSRRYSSQETQYF. The CDR3, as DNA: TGTGCCAGCAGTCGCCGTTATAGCAGCCAAGAGACCCAGTACTTC.

The V and J genes are TRBV19 and TRBJ1-1; D call uncertain. The CDR3 is 14 residues long. V dropped 6 bases and J dropped 1 base, with 12 bases sitting between them. Per germline, CDR1 LNHDA and CDR2 SQIVND (reference sequence). CDR3 loop: CASSRLSGNTEAFF. The CDR3, as DNA: TGTGCCAGTAGCCGCCTGTCAGGGAACACTGAAGCTTTCTTT.